The table lists the clone carrying this T cell receptor (beta chain) with a few counts. Antigen: not known. The data derive from a study of T cells after yellow fever vaccination. V lost 5 bases and J 0 bases, leaving 11 bases between the germline ends. Germline lookup yields CDR1 SGHTA and CDR2 FQGNSA. The CDR3 consists of 15 residues. General study points: Booster sampling recovered most clones from primary vaccination (96% CD4, around 88% CD8). The CD4 and CD8 compartments had a small share of their clonotypes in common. Abundant clonotypes from the bulk population could have been carried over as contaminants into FACS-sorted repertoires.

A universal primer site and UMIs were added as TCR cDNA was made by 5'RACE template switching. TCRdb re-called the 5' RACE reads with MiXCR, one entry per CDR3 protein. The sample lists 200,000 to 250,000 distinct CDR3 sequences, roughly 3.3% occurring once. The specimen comprised CD4+ T cells sorted from PBMCs, sampled 10 days after the yellow fever booster vaccination. The chain uses TRBV7-2 and TRBJ1-5; perhaps TRBD1 as D (6 bases). The TCR originated in a young man who received the YFV17D yellow fever vaccine. The CDR3 DNA reads TGTGCCAGCAGCCCTACACAGGGTAGCAATCAGCCCCAGCATTTT. Translating gives CASSPTQGSNQPQHF.